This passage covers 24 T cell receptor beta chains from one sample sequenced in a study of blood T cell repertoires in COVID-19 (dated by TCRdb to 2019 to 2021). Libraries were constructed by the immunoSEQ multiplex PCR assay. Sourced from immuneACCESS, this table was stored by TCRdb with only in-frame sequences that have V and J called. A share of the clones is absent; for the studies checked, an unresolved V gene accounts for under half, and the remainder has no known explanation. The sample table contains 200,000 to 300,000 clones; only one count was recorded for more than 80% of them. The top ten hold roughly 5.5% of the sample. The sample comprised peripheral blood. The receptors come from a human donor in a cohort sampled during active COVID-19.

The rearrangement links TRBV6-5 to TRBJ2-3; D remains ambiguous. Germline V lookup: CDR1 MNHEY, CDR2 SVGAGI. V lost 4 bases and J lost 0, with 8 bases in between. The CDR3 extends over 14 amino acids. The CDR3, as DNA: TGTGCCAGCAGTTCTTTGACTAGCACAGATACGCAGTATTTT. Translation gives CASSSLTSTDTQYF.

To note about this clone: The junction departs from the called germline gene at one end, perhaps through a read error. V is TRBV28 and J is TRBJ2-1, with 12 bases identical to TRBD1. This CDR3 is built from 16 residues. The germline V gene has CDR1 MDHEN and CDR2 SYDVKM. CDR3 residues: CASSRAGTGGYHEQFF. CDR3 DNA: TGTGCCAGCAGTCGAGCCGGGACAGGGGGCTACCATGAGCAGTTCTTC.

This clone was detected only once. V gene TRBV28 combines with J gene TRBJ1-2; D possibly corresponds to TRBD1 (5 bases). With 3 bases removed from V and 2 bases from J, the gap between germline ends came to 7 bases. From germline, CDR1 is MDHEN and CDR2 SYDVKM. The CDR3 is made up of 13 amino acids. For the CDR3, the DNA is TGTGCCAGCAGTTTGACAGAAAACTATGGCTACACCTTC. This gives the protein CASSLTENYGYTF.

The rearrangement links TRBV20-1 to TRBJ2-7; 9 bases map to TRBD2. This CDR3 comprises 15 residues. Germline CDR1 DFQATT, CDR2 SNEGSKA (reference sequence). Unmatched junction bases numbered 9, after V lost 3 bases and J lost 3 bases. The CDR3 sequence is CSASQSGTSSYEQYF. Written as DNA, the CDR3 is TGCAGTGCTAGTCAATCCGGGACTAGCAGCTACGAGCAGTACTTC.

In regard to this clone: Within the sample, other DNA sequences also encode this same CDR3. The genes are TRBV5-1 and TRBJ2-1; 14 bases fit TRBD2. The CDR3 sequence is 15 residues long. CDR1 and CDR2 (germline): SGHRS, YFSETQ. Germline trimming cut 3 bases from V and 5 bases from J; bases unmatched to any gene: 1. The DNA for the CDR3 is TGCGCCAGCAGCTCGGGACTAGCGGGAGACAATGAGCAGTTCTTC. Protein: CASSSGLAGDNEQFF.

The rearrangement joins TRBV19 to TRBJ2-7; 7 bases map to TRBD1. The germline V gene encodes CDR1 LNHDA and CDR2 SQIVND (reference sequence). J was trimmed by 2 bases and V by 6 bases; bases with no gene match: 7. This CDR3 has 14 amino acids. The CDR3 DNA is TGTGCCAGTAGGACGACAGGGCAGGCCTACGAGCAGTACTTC. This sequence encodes CASRTTGQAYEQYF.

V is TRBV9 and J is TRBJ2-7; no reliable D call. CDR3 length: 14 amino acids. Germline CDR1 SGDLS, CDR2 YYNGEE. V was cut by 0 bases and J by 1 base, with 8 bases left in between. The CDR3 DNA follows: TGTGCCAGCAGCGTAGGTCTCTCTTCCTACGAGCAGTACTTC. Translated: CASSVGLSSYEQYF.

Written as DNA, the CDR3 is TGTGCCAGCAGCTTCGATAGCGGGAGCGTTGGCACCGGGGAGCTGTTTTTT. Translation gives CASSFDSGSVGTGELFF. The rearrangement uses TRBV7-9 and TRBJ2-2; 9 bases match TRBD2. This CDR3 is built from 17 residues. Trimming took 3 bases from V and 4 from J; bases not matched to a gene: 9. From germline, CDR1 is SEHNR and CDR2 FQNEAQ (reference sequence).

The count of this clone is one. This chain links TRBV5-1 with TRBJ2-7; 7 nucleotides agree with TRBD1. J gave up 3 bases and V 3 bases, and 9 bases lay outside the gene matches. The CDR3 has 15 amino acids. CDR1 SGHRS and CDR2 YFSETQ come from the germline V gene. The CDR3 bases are TGCGCCAGCAGCTCATTGACAGGGCTAGGCTACGAGCAGTACTTC. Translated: CASSSLTGLGYEQYF.

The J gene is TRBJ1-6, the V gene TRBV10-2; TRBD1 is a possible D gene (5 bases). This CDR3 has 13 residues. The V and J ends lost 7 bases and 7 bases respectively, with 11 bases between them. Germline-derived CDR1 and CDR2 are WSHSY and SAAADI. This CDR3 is CASIRDSNSPLHF. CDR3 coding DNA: TGCGCCAGCATACGAGACAGCAATTCACCCCTCCACTTT.

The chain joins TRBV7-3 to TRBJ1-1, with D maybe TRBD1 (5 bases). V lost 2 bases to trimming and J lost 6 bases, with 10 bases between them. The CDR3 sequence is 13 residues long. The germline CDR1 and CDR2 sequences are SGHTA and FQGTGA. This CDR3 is CASSLWGGAEAFF. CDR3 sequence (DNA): TGTGCCAGCAGCTTATGGGGGGGAGCTGAAGCTTTCTTT.

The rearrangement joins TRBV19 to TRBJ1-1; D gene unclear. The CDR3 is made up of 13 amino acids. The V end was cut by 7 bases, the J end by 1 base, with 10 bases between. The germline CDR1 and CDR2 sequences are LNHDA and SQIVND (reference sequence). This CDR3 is CASKRARNTEAFF. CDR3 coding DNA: TGTGCCAGTAAGCGGGCGAGGAACACTGAAGCTTTCTTT.

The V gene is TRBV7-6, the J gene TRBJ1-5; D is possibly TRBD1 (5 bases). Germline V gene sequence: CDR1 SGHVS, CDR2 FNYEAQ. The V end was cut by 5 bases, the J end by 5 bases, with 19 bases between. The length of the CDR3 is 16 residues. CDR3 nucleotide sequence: TGTGCCAGCAGCCCAGACAGTTATGGGGCTTATCAGCCCCAGCATTTT. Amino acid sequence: CASSPDSYGAYQPQHF.

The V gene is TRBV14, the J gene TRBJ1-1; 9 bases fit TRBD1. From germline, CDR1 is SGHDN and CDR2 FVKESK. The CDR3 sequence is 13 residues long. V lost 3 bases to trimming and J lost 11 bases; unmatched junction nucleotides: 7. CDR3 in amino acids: CASSHEFDRGAFF. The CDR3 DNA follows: TGTGCCAGCAGCCACGAATTCGACAGGGGGGCTTTCTTT.

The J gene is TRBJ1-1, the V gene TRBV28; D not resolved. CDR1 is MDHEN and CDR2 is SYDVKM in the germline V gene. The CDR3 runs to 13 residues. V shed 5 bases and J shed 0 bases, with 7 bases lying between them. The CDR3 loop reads CASSPYMNTEAFF. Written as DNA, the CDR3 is TGTGCCAGCAGTCCTTATATGAACACTGAAGCTTTCTTT.

CDR3 loop: CASSNRQGLSYEQYF. The CDR3 DNA follows: TGTGCCAGCAGCAATCGACAGGGGCTCTCCTACGAGCAGTACTTC. J is TRBJ2-7 and V is TRBV6-2 or TRBV6-3, with 8 nucleotides matching TRBD1. Germline trimming cut 6 bases from V and 0 bases from J; bases unmatched to any gene: 7. This CDR3 is built from 15 residues. Germline assignment: CDR1 MNHEY and CDR2 SVGEGT.

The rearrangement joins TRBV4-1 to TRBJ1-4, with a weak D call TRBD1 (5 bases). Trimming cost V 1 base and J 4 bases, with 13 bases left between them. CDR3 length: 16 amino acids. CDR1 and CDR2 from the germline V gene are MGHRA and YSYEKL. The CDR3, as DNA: TGCGCCAGCAGCCAAGTAGGGACTCGGGGTAATGAAAAACTGTTTTTT. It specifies CASSQVGTRGNEKLFF.

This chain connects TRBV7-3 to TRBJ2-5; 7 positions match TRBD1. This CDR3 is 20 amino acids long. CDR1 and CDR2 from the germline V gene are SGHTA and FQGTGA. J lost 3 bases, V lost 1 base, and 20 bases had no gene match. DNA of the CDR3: TGTGCCAGCAGCTTAAATCCCCGGGCCCATATACAGGGGAAAGAAGAGACCCAGTACTTC. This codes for CASSLNPRAHIQGKEETQYF.

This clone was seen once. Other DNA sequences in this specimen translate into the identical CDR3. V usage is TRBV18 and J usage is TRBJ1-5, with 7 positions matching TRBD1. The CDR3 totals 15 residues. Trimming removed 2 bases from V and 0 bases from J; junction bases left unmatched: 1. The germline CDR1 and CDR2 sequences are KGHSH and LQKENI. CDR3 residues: CASSPGTDSNQPQHF. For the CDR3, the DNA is TGTGCCAGCTCACCAGGGACAGATAGCAATCAGCCCCAGCATTTT. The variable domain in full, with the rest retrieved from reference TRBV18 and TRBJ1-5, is NAGVMQNPRHLVRRRGQEARLRCSPMKGHSHVYWYRQLPEEGLKFMVYLQKENIIDESGMPKERFSAEFPKEGPSILRIQQVVRGDSAAYFCASSPGTDSNQPQHFGDGTRLSIL.

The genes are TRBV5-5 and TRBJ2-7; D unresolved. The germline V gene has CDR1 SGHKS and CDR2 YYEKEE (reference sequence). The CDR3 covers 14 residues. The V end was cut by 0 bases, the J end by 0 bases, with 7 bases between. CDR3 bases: TGTGCCAGCAGCTTGGGGCAAGTCTCCTACGAGCAGTACTTC. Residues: CASSLGQVSYEQYF.

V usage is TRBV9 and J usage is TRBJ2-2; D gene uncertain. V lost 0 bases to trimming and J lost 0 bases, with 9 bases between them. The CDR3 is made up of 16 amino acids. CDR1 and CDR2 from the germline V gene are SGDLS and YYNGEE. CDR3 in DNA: TGTGCCAGCAGCGTAGGGCCAGAAGCGAACACCGGGGAGCTGTTTTTT. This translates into CASSVGPEANTGELFF.

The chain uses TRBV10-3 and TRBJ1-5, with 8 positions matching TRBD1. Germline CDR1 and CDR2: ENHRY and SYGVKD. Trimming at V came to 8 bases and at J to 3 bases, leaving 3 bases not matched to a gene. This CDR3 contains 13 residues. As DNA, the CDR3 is TGTGCCATCCGGACAGGGATCAATCAGCCCCAGCATTTT. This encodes CAIRTGINQPQHF.

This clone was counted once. The CDR3 region is CASSPGGKLFF. The CDR3 DNA is TGTGCCAGCAGCCCGGGAGGGAAACTGTTTTTT. The rearrangement links TRBV3-1 (or the pseudogene TRBV3-2) to TRBJ1-4; D not certain. Trimming took 4 bases from V and 11 from J, leaving 8 bases between them. This CDR3 is 11 amino acids long. CDR1 and CDR2 (germline): LGHDT, YNNKEL (reference sequence).

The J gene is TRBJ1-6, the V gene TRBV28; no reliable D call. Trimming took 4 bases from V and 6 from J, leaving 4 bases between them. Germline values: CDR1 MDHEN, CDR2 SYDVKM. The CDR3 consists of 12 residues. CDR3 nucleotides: TGTGCCAGCAGTTCTAGTAATTCACCCCTCCACTTT. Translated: CASSSSNSPLHF.